This T cell receptor (beta chain) was captured by sequencing in a study of breast tumors, draining lymph nodes, adjacent tissues. Study-wide results and limits: Compared with lymph nodes, tumors were less diverse; compared with nontumor tissue, more.

The lymph nodes were axillary draining lymph nodes from breast cancer patients. There are 17 residues in the CDR3. Germline CDR1 and CDR2: SEHNR and FQNEAQ (reference sequence). TCRdb reanalysed the multiplex PCR reads using MiXCR and keeps one entry per CDR3 protein. The top ten clones hold around 4% of a sample with over 150,000 distinct CDR3 sequences, 30% to 35% of them seen once. Concerning this clonotype itself: Its matching antigen is unknown. A much larger clone sits a single nucleotide away, making a read error possible.

The TCR comes from a female donor with breast cancer. Some clones in this sample may be carry-over from other donors' samples. The sequencing sample was made of axillary lymph node tissue. The V gene is TRBV7-9, the J gene TRBJ2-7; 8 nucleotides line up with TRBD1. The CDR3 nucleotides are TGTGCCGGCAGCACCCCCCCTTTTGGACAGGGTTCATACGAGCAGTACTTC. It translates to CAGSTPPFGQGSYEQYF.